The 12 T cell receptor beta chains in this list originate from one sample, sequenced in a study of Graves' ophthalmopathy and Graves' hyperthyroidism. RNA transcripts were the source from which TCR beta CDR3 regions were amplified. Second-round multiplex PCR came after first-round RT-PCR with HTBI primers. One entry per CDR3 protein, called by TCRdb with MiXCR from the multiplex PCR reads. The sample contains hundreds of thousands of distinct CDR3 sequences, approximately 21% of which appear only once. Sequenced material: peripheral blood. These receptors all stem from a woman between 18 and 30 years old with stable Graves' hyperthyroidism. Some clones in this sample may be carry-over from other donors' samples.

This clonotype was seen more than once but under ten times. The chain recombines TRBV7-9 with TRBJ1-1; weak D call: TRBD1 (6 bases). Germline V CDR1 and CDR2: SEHNR, FQNEAQ (reference sequence). Trimming took 4 bases from V and 5 from J, leaving 23 bases between them. The CDR3 has 17 residues. Written as DNA, the CDR3 is TGTGCCAGCAGCTCCTCGCGGCCGGGGCAGGGGTGGACTGAAGCTTTCTTT. The encoded protein is CASSSSRPGQGWTEAFF.

On this clonotype: It may be a read error: a sequence one base away is much more abundant. The chain uses TRBV12-3 or TRBV12-4 and TRBJ2-2; the match to TRBD1 covers 12 bases. The CDR3 has 14 residues. CDR3 in DNA: TGTGCCAGCAGGGGACAGGGGGCCTCCGGGGAGCTGCTTTTT. Protein sequence: CASRGQGASGELLF.

This clonotype was seen ten or more times. J is TRBJ1-1 and V is TRBV29-1; D unresolved. The CDR3 contains 12 residues. The V end was cut by 6 bases, the J end by 3 bases, with 11 bases between. Germline V gene sequence: CDR1 SQVTM, CDR2 ANQGSEA. The CDR3 protein is CSVSSVDTEAFF. The DNA of the CDR3 is TGCAGCGTATCATCAGTCGACACTGAAGCTTTCTTT.

As for this clonotype: The junction departs from the called germline gene at one end, perhaps through a read error. This sequence joins TRBV20-1 and TRBJ2-7; the match to TRBD1 covers 7 bases. There are 16 residues in the CDR3. Germline loops: CDR1 DFQATT, CDR2 SNEGSKA (reference sequence). The CDR3 sequence: CSGLTLRGQFSYGQYF. The CDR3 bases are TGCAGTGGCCTGACATTGAGGGGGCAATTTTCCTACGGGCAGTACTTC.

This clonotype was counted many times. This chain links TRBV6-5 with TRBJ2-7; 8 bases are shared with TRBD1. Looked up from germline, CDR1 is MNHEY and CDR2 is SVGAGI. Trimming took 1 base from V and 2 from J; bases not matched to a gene: 10. The CDR3 length is 17 residues. The CDR3 loop reads CASSYWVQGAIPYEQYF. In nucleotides, the CDR3 is TGTGCCAGCAGTTACTGGGTCCAGGGGGCCATCCCCTACGAGCAGTACTTC.

CDR3 region: CSVELGNTGELFF. As DNA, the CDR3 is TGCAGCGTTGAGTTGGGGAACACCGGGGAGCTGTTTTTT. The rearrangement joins TRBV29-1 to TRBJ2-2, with D uncertain. The CDR3 length is 13 residues. Germline V gene data show CDR1 as SQVTM and CDR2 as ANQGSEA. Trimming pared 3 bases from V and 1 base from J, leaving 6 bases between.

This clonotype was counted many times. The chain employs TRBV28 and TRBJ1-5; 8 bases fit TRBD1. The CDR3 is 14 residues long. V dropped 7 bases and J dropped 7; count of bases not matched to a gene: 9. The germline CDR1 and CDR2 sequences are MDHEN and SYDVKM. CDR3 sequence reads: CASTGQGAWQPQHF. The CDR3 region has the DNA TGTGCCAGCACCGGGCAGGGGGCTTGGCAGCCCCAGCATTTT.

At least ten counts were recorded for this clonotype. The chain joins TRBV5-1 to TRBJ1-3; possible D gene TRBD1, 5 bases. This CDR3 is 14 amino acids long. Germline V CDR1 and CDR2: SGHRS, YFSETQ. Trimming took 4 bases from V and 7 from J, leaving 15 bases between them. The CDR3 loop reads CASSPGTGDNTIYF. In DNA, the CDR3 is TGCGCCAGCAGCCCCGGGACTGGGGACAACACCATATATTTT. Combining the CDR3 with reference TRBV5-1 and TRBJ1-3 gives the whole variable domain KAGVTQTPRYLIKTRGQQVTLSCSPISGHRSVSWYQQTPGQGLQFLFEYFSETQRNKGNFPGRFSGRQFSNSRSEMNVSTLELGDSALYLCASSPGTGDNTIYFGEGSWLTVV.

The chain is built from TRBV11-2 and TRBJ2-7, with D possibly TRBD2 on 5 matching bases. The germline V gene has CDR1 SGHAT and CDR2 FQNNGV. CDR3 length: 14 residues. The V gene lost 0 bases and the J gene lost 2 bases, with 8 bases spanning the gap. This CDR3 is CASSLDTGTYEQYF. CDR3 DNA: TGTGCCAGCAGCTTAGACACGGGAACCTACGAGCAGTACTTC.

This clonotype was observed many times. V usage is TRBV7-2 and J usage is TRBJ2-2, with D unclear. The CDR3 is 14 amino acids. Trimming pared 2 bases from V and 4 bases from J, leaving 8 bases between. CDR1 SGHTA and CDR2 FQGNSA come from the germline V gene. The CDR3 nucleotides read TGTGCCAGCAGCTTAAGGCCTACCACCGGGGAGCTGTTTTTT. Translated, it gives CASSLRPTTGELFF.

This clonotype has only a few counts. The rearrangement links TRBV2 to TRBJ1-1, with D maybe TRBD1 (6 bases). Germline V gives CDR1 SNHLY, CDR2 FYNNEI. CDR3 length: 14 residues. V lost 9 bases, J lost 3 bases, and 17 bases lay in between. The CDR3 region has the DNA TGTGCCAGAGCAGTACCCGGACAGCACACTGAAGCTTTCTTT. This gives the protein CARAVPGQHTEAFF.

This clonotype was seen repeatedly, ten times or more. The chain links TRBV20-1 to TRBJ2-4; no firm D call. Germline V gives CDR1 DFQATT, CDR2 SNEGSKA (reference sequence). V lost 6 bases to trimming and J lost 0 bases, with 15 bases between them. CDR3 length: 15 amino acids. The chain's CDR3 is CSAGRAEIAKNIQYF. The CDR3 DNA is TGCAGTGCCGGAAGGGCAGAGATAGCCAAAAACATTCAGTACTTC.